This passage covers 8 T cell receptor beta chains from one sample sequenced in a study of control samples from healthy donors and cancer patients. Profiling relied on immunoSEQ multiplex PCR, and the TCRdb table lists in-frame clones only, not all of them. In the table there are roughly 400,000 clones, roughly 90% of which are singletons. The sample was PBMCs. The origin of the receptors is a man in his forties with head and neck cancer.

The V and J genes are TRBV10-1 and TRBJ2-7; no reliable D call. The CDR3 contains 13 residues. Per the germline V gene, CDR1 is WNHNN and CDR2 is SYGVQD (reference sequence). V gave up 5 bases and J gave up 1 base, with 9 bases separating them. DNA for the CDR3: TGCGCCAGCAGTTCGGGCGGATCCTACGAGCAGTACTTC. Protein sequence: CASSSGGSYEQYF.

As regards this clone: Different DNA sequences within this sample yield the same CDR3. The V gene is TRBV28, the J gene TRBJ2-1, with D perhaps assigned TRBD1 or TRBD2 (7 bases each). V lost 6 bases, J lost 0 bases, and 12 bases lay in between. This CDR3 contains 15 residues. CDR1 and CDR2 (germline): MDHEN, SYDVKM. The CDR3 spells CASSPGGGSYNEQFF. The CDR3, as DNA: TGTGCCAGCAGCCCAGGGGGGGGCTCCTACAATGAGCAGTTCTTC.

This clone has a single count. V and J are TRBV4-2 and TRBJ2-7; unclear D gene. CDR3 length: 12 amino acids. The V gene lost 3 bases and the J gene lost 7 bases, with 10 bases spanning the gap. The germline gives CDR1 LGHNA, CDR2 YNFKEQ. CDR3 loop: CASSHTLGEQYF. The CDR3 coding sequence is TGTGCCAGCAGCCATACGCTGGGGGAGCAGTACTTC.

V gene TRBV7-2 combines with J gene TRBJ2-2; TRBD1 aligns across 7 bases. In germline, CDR1 is SGHTA, CDR2 FQGNSA. The CDR3 spans 16 residues. The trim removed 5 bases at V and 0 bases at J, leaving 6 bases unmatched. CDR3 sequence: CASSQRGGANTGELFF. Written as DNA, the CDR3 is TGTGCCAGCAGCCAGAGAGGGGGCGCGAACACCGGGGAGCTGTTTTTT.

The rearrangement uses TRBV11-2 and TRBJ1-1; D possibly corresponds to TRBD1 (6 bases). The germline gives CDR1 SGHAT, CDR2 FQNNGV. The CDR3 covers 14 residues. V lost 8 bases and J 1 base, leaving 14 bases between the germline ends. CDR3 in DNA: TGTGCCAGCCTACAGGGAGGGAAGAACACTGAAGCTTTCTTT. This codes for CASLQGGKNTEAFF.

The chain combines TRBV6-5 with TRBJ2-7, with D possibly being TRBD1 (7 bases). Germline V gene lookup returns CDR1 MNHEY and CDR2 SVGAGI. V was clipped by 4 bases and J by 5 bases, with 15 bases between them. This CDR3 region has 14 residues. CDR3: CASSSFGGGHEQYF. The CDR3 DNA reads TGTGCCAGCAGTTCGTTCGGAGGGGGCCACGAGCAGTACTTC.

The count of this clone is one. Its ends do not fully match the called genes, so a read error is possible. The chain is built from TRBV6-1 and TRBJ1-5, with D possibly being TRBD1 (6 bases). Germline lookup yields CDR1 MNHNS and CDR2 SASEGT. This CDR3 spans 15 amino acids. Written as DNA, the CDR3 is TGTACCAGCAGTGAACAGCCTCAGGGGACTCAGCCCCAGCATTTT. Translating gives CTSSEQPQGTQPQHF.

The V call is TRBV4-3, the J call TRBJ1-1; maybe TRBD1 (6 bases). Between the trimmed V and J ends, which lost 1 base and 5 bases, there was a span of 14 bases. The CDR3 has 15 amino acids. Germline V CDR1 and CDR2: LGHNA, YSLEER. The CDR3 region has the DNA TGCGCCAGCAGCCAAGGCCCCAGGGGCGGAACTGAAGCTTTCTTT. This translates into CASSQGPRGGTEAFF.